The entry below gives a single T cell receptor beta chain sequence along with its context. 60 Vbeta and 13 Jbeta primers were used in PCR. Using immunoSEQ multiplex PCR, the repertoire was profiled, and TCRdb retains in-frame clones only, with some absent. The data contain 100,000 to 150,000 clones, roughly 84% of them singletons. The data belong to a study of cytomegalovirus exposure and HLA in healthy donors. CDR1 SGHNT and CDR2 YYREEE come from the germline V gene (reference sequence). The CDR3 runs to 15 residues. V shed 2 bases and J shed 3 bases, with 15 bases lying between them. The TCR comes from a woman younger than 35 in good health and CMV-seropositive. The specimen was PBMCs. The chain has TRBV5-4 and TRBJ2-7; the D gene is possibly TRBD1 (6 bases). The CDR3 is CASSFQYGTNYEQYF. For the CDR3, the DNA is TGTGCCAGCAGCTTTCAGTATGGGACAAACTACGAGCAGTACTTC.